This entry lists 20 T cell receptor beta chains sequenced from one sample in a study of T cells in Graves' hyperthyroidism and ophthalmopathy. Amplified TCR beta CDR3 regions came from RNA transcripts. When the TCR CDR3 underwent first-round RT-PCR, the HTBI primer set was used. MiXCR, run by TCRdb on the multiplex PCR reads, gives a single entry per CDR3 protein. The sample lists approximately 220,000 distinct CDR3 sequences; 15% to 20% were seen once. The sample consisted of blood. The receptors here all came from a man aged 35 to 55 with Graves' hyperthyroidism.

This clonotype was found a few times. The chain employs TRBV19 and TRBJ1-1; no clear D gene. The V gene lost 6 bases and the J gene lost 5 bases, with 10 bases spanning the gap. Germline V gene lookup returns CDR1 LNHDA and CDR2 SQIVND (reference sequence). CDR3 size: 12 residues. CDR3 nucleotide sequence: TGTGCCAGTAGCCCGAGGGTTACTGAAGCTTTCTTT. It is translated as CASSPRVTEAFF. Supplemented by reference TRBV19 and TRBJ1-1, the full variable domain reads DGGITQSPKYLFRKEGQNVTLSCEQNLNHDAMYWYRQDPGQGLRLIYYSQIVNDFQKGDIAEGYSVSREKKESFPLTVTSAQKNPTAFYLCASSPRVTEAFFGQGTRLTVV.

This clonotype appeared many times. This chain uses TRBV15 with TRBJ1-2; tentative D call: TRBD1 (5 bases). Germline-derived CDR1 and CDR2 are LNHNV and YYDKDF (reference sequence). V gave up 0 bases and J gave up 8 bases, with 10 bases separating them. This CDR3 comprises 13 residues. The CDR3 DNA reads TGTGCCACCAGCAGAGATCTAGGGACCGGCTACACCTTC. Amino acids: CATSRDLGTGYTF.

This clonotype was detected only a few times. The chain links TRBV6-1 to TRBJ1-2, with TRBD1 matching over 7 bases. V was clipped by 8 bases and J by 5 bases; unmatched bases: 11. CDR3 length: 14 amino acids. Germline V gene data show CDR1 as MNHNS and CDR2 as SASEGT. For the CDR3, the DNA is TGTGCCAGCCTACGGGACAGCGCGATTTATGGCTACACCTTC. Translating it yields CASLRDSAIYGYTF.

The V call is TRBV7-8, the J call TRBJ2-3; D is unclear. The germline V and J ends were trimmed by 5 bases and 1 base, with 10 bases remaining between them. The CDR3 totals 14 residues. CDR1 SGHVS and CDR2 FQNEAQ come from the germline V gene. The CDR3 coding sequence is TGTGCCAGCAGCCAAGAATGGGGCACAGATACGCAGTATTTT. Protein sequence: CASSQEWGTDTQYF.

In this sample, this clonotype turned up a few times. The gene calls are TRBV28 and TRBJ2-2, with a weak D call TRBD2 (6 bases). CDR1 is MDHEN and CDR2 is SYDVKM in the germline V gene. Trimming removed 3 bases at V and 6 bases at J, with 8 bases between. The CDR3 covers 13 residues. CDR3 loop: CASSFWRAGELFF. DNA of the CDR3: TGTGCCAGCAGTTTCTGGAGGGCCGGGGAGCTGTTTTTT. Full variable domain (remainder filled in from reference TRBV28 and TRBJ2-2): DVKVTQSSRYLVKRTGEKVFLECVQDMDHENMFWYRQDPGLGLRLIYFSYDVKMKEKGDIPEGYSVSREKKERFSLILESASTNQTSMYLCASSFWRAGELFFGEGSRLTVL.

This clonotype was recorded many times. This chain connects TRBV6-1 to TRBJ2-1; TRBD2 matches at 8 bases. Germline V gene data show CDR1 as MNHNS and CDR2 as SASEGT. V lost 6 bases, J lost 0 bases, and 19 bases stayed unmatched. The CDR3 contains 20 residues. The DNA of the CDR3 is TGTGCCAGCAGCACCTCTACTCGGCGGGGGGCTTTAAGCTCCTACAATGAGCAGTTCTTC. It specifies CASSTSTRRGALSSYNEQFF.

The sample holds one count of this clonotype. The chain uses TRBV9 and TRBJ1-6; D gene ambiguous. Germline V lookup: CDR1 SGDLS, CDR2 YYNGEE. V was clipped by 7 bases and J by 3 bases, with 11 bases between them. The CDR3 has 14 amino acids. The CDR3 DNA reads as TGTGCCAGCCAGGCCGGGGACTATAATTCACCCCTCCACTTT. Its translation is CASQAGDYNSPLHF.

This clonotype was seen repeatedly, ten times or more. The DNA for the CDR3 is TGTGCCACCAGTGATGAGGGGGCGCTGGCCGGGGAGCTGTTTTTT. It translates to CATSDEGALAGELFF. The chain recombines TRBV24-1 with TRBJ2-2, with 7 positions matching TRBD1. The CDR3 spans 15 residues. J gave up 6 bases and V 3 bases, and 6 bases lay outside the gene matches. The germline CDR1 and CDR2 sequences are KGHDR and SFDVKD.

The chain carries TRBV9 and TRBJ1-1; tentatively, D is TRBD1 (6 bases). This CDR3 contains 14 residues. The V gene's germline CDR1 is SGDLS and CDR2 YYNGEE. Trimming removed 4 bases at V and 5 bases at J, with 15 bases between. CDR3 nucleotide sequence: TGTGCCAGCAGCCCGGGGGGGGGCTGGACTGAAGCTTTCTTT. Translation: CASSPGGGWTEAFF. Complete variable domain (other parts from reference TRBV9 and TRBJ1-1): DSGVTQTPKHLITATGQRVTLRCSPRSGDLSVYWYQQSLDQGLQFLIQYYNGEERAKGNILERFSAQQFPDLHSELNLSSLELGDSALYFCASSPGGGWTEAFFGQGTRLTVV.

There are many counts of this clonotype. This chain links TRBV10-2 with TRBJ1-1; 7 bases are shared with TRBD1. Germline V gene data show CDR1 as WSHSY and CDR2 as SAAADI. The CDR3 length is 15 residues. V lost 6 bases to trimming and J lost 1 base; unmatched junction nucleotides: 8. In nucleotides, the CDR3 is TGCGCCAGCAGGGAATCCCGACAGGGGAACACTGAAGCTTTCTTT. Translation gives CASRESRQGNTEAFF.

This clonotype was counted ten times or more. The J gene is TRBJ1-5, the V gene TRBV20-1; D might be TRBD1 (5 bases). The CDR3 is 13 residues long. Germline V gives CDR1 DFQATT, CDR2 SNEGSKA (reference sequence). V was pared by 1 base and J by 5 bases, with 9 bases between. The CDR3 here is CSARGDVDQPQHF. In DNA, the CDR3 is TGCAGTGCTAGAGGGGACGTAGATCAGCCCCAGCATTTT.

This clonotype was found many times. The J gene is TRBJ2-1, the V gene TRBV7-9; 8 bases are a match to TRBD1. The CDR3 is made up of 13 amino acids. Per the germline V gene, CDR1 is SEHNR and CDR2 is FQNEAQ (reference sequence). With 1 base clipped from V and 9 bases from J, the junction kept 2 bases outside the gene matches. The CDR3 is CASSLGTGPEQFF. CDR3 coding DNA: TGTGCCAGCAGCTTAGGGACAGGGCCTGAGCAGTTCTTC.

In its sample, this clonotype was seen many times. This chain uses TRBV20-1 with TRBJ2-3, with 8 positions matching TRBD2. This CDR3 is built from 15 residues. The ends lost 2 bases at V and 4 bases at J; junction bases unmatched: 8. CDR1 is DFQATT, CDR2 SNEGSKA, per germline (reference sequence). CDR3 DNA sequence: TGCAGTGCTAGAAGAGCCGGGGGGGCACCAGATACGCAGTATTTT. It codes for CSARRAGGAPDTQYF.

This clonotype was seen a handful of times. The chain carries TRBV6-2 or TRBV6-3 and TRBJ2-2; maybe TRBD1 (6 bases). This CDR3 region has 13 residues. Germline CDR1 MNHEY, CDR2 SVGEGT. Trimming pared 6 bases from V and 1 base from J, leaving 6 bases between. CDR3 loop: CASRDRNTGELFF. The CDR3 nucleotides read TGTGCCAGCAGGGACAGGAACACCGGGGAGCTGTTTTTT.

This clonotype has at least ten counts. This chain uses TRBV3-1 with TRBJ1-4; D not resolved. The CDR3 is 12 amino acids. Germline V lookup: CDR1 LGHDT, CDR2 YNNKEL (reference sequence). Deletions cut 4 bases from V and 8 bases from J, with 8 bases between. CDR3 loop: CASSRQVEKLFF. The DNA of the CDR3 is TGTGCCAGCAGCCGTCAGGTGGAAAAACTGTTTTTT. The full variable domain, in which reference TRBV3-1 and TRBJ1-4 provide the parts outside the CDR3, is DTAVSQTPKYLVTQMGNDKSIKCEQNLGHDTMYWYKQDSKKFLKIMFSYNNKELIINETVPNRFSPKSPDKAHLNLHINSLELGDSAVYFCASSRQVEKLFFGSGTQLSVL.

This clonotype was counted at least ten times. V is TRBV28 and J is TRBJ1-2, with D perhaps TRBD1 (5 bases). Germline-derived CDR1 and CDR2 are MDHEN and SYDVKM. Trimming pared 8 bases from V and 6 bases from J, leaving 19 bases between. CDR3 length: 14 residues. The CDR3 sequence is CASWGDPEGNGYTF. Written as DNA, the CDR3 is TGTGCCAGCTGGGGGGACCCGGAAGGAAATGGCTACACCTTC.

This clonotype was counted only a few times. This CDR3 is CASSDGQGSPYNEQFF. The CDR3 nucleotides are TGTGCCAGCAGCGACGGACAGGGGAGTCCCTACAATGAGCAGTTCTTC. This chain links TRBV7-9 with TRBJ2-1; 9 nucleotides agree with TRBD1. The J segment lost 2 bases and the V segment lost 5 bases, leaving 7 bases of the junction unmatched. The CDR3 spans 16 residues. Germline V lookup: CDR1 SEHNR, CDR2 FQNEAQ (reference sequence).

This clonotype was counted many times. The rearrangement links TRBV6-1 to TRBJ1-5, with D unresolved. Trimming shortened V by 7 bases and J by 3 bases, and 10 bases separated the two germline ends. Germline assignment: CDR1 MNHNS and CDR2 SASEGT. The CDR3 consists of 13 residues. CDR3 protein: CASKGRANQPQHF. CDR3 sequence (DNA): TGTGCCAGCAAAGGGAGGGCCAATCAGCCCCAGCATTTT.

Many counts were recorded for this clonotype. The CDR3: CASSLRRNRNTGELFF. For the CDR3, the DNA is TGCGCCAGCAGCTTAAGACGGAACAGGAACACCGGGGAGCTGTTTTTT. This chain connects TRBV5-1 to TRBJ2-2; no reliable D call. Germline V gene data show CDR1 as SGHRS and CDR2 as YFSETQ. This CDR3 spans 16 amino acids. V was shortened by 2 bases and J by 1 base, with 12 bases between the two germline ends. Supplemented by reference TRBV5-1 and TRBJ2-2, the full variable domain reads KAGVTQTPRYLIKTRGQQVTLSCSPISGHRSVSWYQQTPGQGLQFLFEYFSETQRNKGNFPGRFSGRQFSNSRSEMNVSTLELGDSALYLCASSLRRNRNTGELFFGEGSRLTVL.

This clonotype was detected many times. The rearrangement joins TRBV20-1 to TRBJ1-1, with D perhaps TRBD1 (5 bases). V lost 4 bases and J lost 4, with 16 bases in between. The CDR3 sequence is 14 residues long. The germline gives CDR1 DFQATT, CDR2 SNEGSKA (reference sequence). The CDR3 sequence is CSAIGAWEGTEAFF. The DNA of the CDR3 is TGCAGTGCTATTGGGGCGTGGGAGGGCACTGAAGCTTTCTTT.